This TCR beta chain was retrieved from a study of CD8 T cells in ankylosing spondylitis. Points from the study as a whole: Previous work reported some of these motif variants in the synovial fluid and blood of reactive arthritis. Apparently characteristic of ankylosing spondylitis blood was a TCR beta motif (about eight highly homologous variants). Reportedly, significant enrichment of disease-linked clones occurred in matched ankylosing spondylitis synovial fluid.

TCRdb re-called the 5' RACE reads through MiXCR, storing one row per CDR3 protein. The data contain approximately 38,000 distinct CDR3 sequences, less than 3.5% of them singletons. In its sample, this clonotype was seen many times. Its antigen is unknown. The sequence came from a male donor with ankylosing spondylitis or in good health (not recorded which). The material sequenced was blood, either unsorted or a sorted T cell fraction (not recorded which).

The CDR3 sequence is CASSVGTSGSNEQFF. CDR3 in DNA: TGTGCCAGCAGCGTGGGGACTAGCGGATCTAATGAGCAGTTCTTC. V usage is TRBV9 and J usage is TRBJ2-1; 11 nucleotides align to TRBD2. After removal of 2 bases from V and 7 bases from J, the junction contained 5 bases not matched to a gene. Germline V lookup: CDR1 SGDLS, CDR2 YYNGEE. This CDR3 region has 15 residues.